Each of the 18 T cell receptor beta chains below was sequenced from the same sample in a study of CD4 T cells in relation to SARS-CoV-2 and coronaviruses. Unexposed donor CD4+ T cells date from 2011-2018, before the COVID-19 pandemic. CD4+ T cells were isolated from the cells after less than 13 days of culture. No antigen has been identified for these receptors. TCRdb keeps only in-frame clones here, not all; method: immunoSEQ multiplex PCR. The sample has under 35,000 clones, about three quarters seen once. Sample: CD4+ T cells from PBMCs, cultured in vitro. The receptors stem from a human donor in good health.

The J gene is TRBJ1-1, the V gene TRBV2; possibly TRBD1 for D (5 bases). The ends were cut back, 5 bases at V and 6 bases at J, with 13 bases in the middle. This CDR3 contains 13 residues. Germline V gene sequence: CDR1 SNHLY, CDR2 FYNNEI. Here the CDR3 reads CASSSEGFAEAFF. The CDR3 coding sequence is TGTGCCAGCAGTTCCGAGGGGTTCGCTGAAGCTTTCTTT.

The CDR3 DNA reads TGTGCCAGCAGTCAAGAGACAGGTTCACCCCTCCACTTT. Translating it yields CASSQETGSPLHF. The genes are TRBV6-4 and TRBJ1-6; tentative D call: TRBD1 (6 bases). The V gene lost 5 bases and the J gene lost 9 bases, with 11 bases spanning the gap. From germline, CDR1 is MRHNA and CDR2 SNTAGT. This CDR3 comprises 13 residues.

The V gene is TRBV10-3, the J gene TRBJ1-2; D not resolved. From germline, CDR1 is ENHRY and CDR2 SYGVKD. The CDR3 spans 13 residues. V was cut by 6 bases and J by 2 bases, with 10 bases left in between. CDR3 amino acids: CAIRAEVNYGYTF. The CDR3 DNA is TGTGCCATCAGGGCAGAAGTAAACTATGGCTACACCTTC.

V gene TRBV2 combines with J gene TRBJ1-5; D possibly corresponds to TRBD1 (6 bases). CDR1 is SNHLY and CDR2 is FYNNEI in the germline V gene. Trimming stripped 6 bases from V and 3 bases from J, with 15 bases between. The CDR3 is 15 amino acids. The chain's CDR3 is CASRGGLLINQPQHF. CDR3 DNA sequence: TGTGCCAGCAGAGGGGGACTCCTAATCAATCAGCCCCAGCATTTT.

This rearrangement joins TRBV5-1 to TRBJ1-4; D is ambiguous. The germline gives CDR1 SGHRS, CDR2 YFSETQ. V lost 2 bases and J lost 7, with 6 bases in between. The CDR3 contains 12 residues. The CDR3 sequence is CASSFEGEKLFF. CDR3 coding DNA: TGCGCCAGCAGCTTCGAGGGTGAAAAACTGTTTTTT. The full variable domain, its missing parts supplied by reference TRBV5-1 and TRBJ1-4, is KAGVTQTPRYLIKTRGQQVTLSCSPISGHRSVSWYQQTPGQGLQFLFEYFSETQRNKGNFPGRFSGRQFSNSRSEMNVSTLELGDSALYLCASSFEGEKLFFGSGTQLSVL.

V and J are TRBV4-3 and TRBJ1-1; no firm D call. V was cut by 4 bases and J by 1 base, with 19 bases left in between. This CDR3 spans 17 amino acids. Per germline, CDR1 LGHNA and CDR2 YSLEER. The CDR3 bases are TGCGCCAGCAGCCGTCGAAACCTAGGGATGCCGAACACTGAAGCTTTCTTT. Translating gives CASSRRNLGMPNTEAFF.

This clone has a single count. J is TRBJ2-7 and V is TRBV5-1; 12 bases match TRBD1. The length of the CDR3 is 18 residues. The germline CDR1 and CDR2 sequences are SGHRS and YFSETQ. Unmatched junction bases numbered 14, after V lost 4 bases and J lost 3 bases. The CDR3 loop is CASSRGTGGLVPSYEQYF. For the CDR3, the DNA is TGCGCCAGCAGCAGAGGGACAGGGGGCCTCGTCCCAAGCTACGAGCAGTACTTC.

This clone showed up just once. The chain combines TRBV10-2 with TRBJ2-1; 9 positions match TRBD1. The CDR3 length is 14 residues. V shed 3 bases, J shed 9 bases, and the junction held 6 bases outside the gene matches. Per germline, CDR1 WSHSY and CDR2 SAAADI. The CDR3 spells CASSDQADRGEQFF. CDR3 coding DNA: TGCGCCAGCAGTGACCAGGCGGACAGGGGTGAGCAGTTCTTC.

V usage is TRBV11-1 and J usage is TRBJ1-1; no firm D call. The CDR3 spans 12 residues. The V gene's germline CDR1 is SGHAT and CDR2 FQDESV (reference sequence). V lost 5 bases and J lost 8, with 12 bases in between. The CDR3 DNA reads TGTGCCAGCAGCCGTACAGCGGGGGAAGCTTTCTTT. Its translation: CASSRTAGEAFF.

In its sample, this clone was seen a few times. The chain uses TRBV6-5 and TRBJ1-1; 7 bases line up with TRBD1. V lost 6 bases and J lost 3; bases outside the gene matches: 7. The CDR3 runs to 14 residues. CDR1 MNHEY and CDR2 SVGAGI come from the germline V gene. CDR3 in amino acids: CASSLQGMHTEAFF. CDR3 DNA: TGTGCCAGCAGCCTACAGGGGATGCACACTGAAGCTTTCTTT.

This clone occurred a few times. The chain joins TRBV7-8 to TRBJ2-7, with 10 bases matching TRBD1. Per the germline V gene, CDR1 is SGHVS and CDR2 is FQNEAQ. CDR3 length equals 15 residues. J gave up 1 base and V 5 bases, and 5 bases lay outside the gene matches. The CDR3 protein is CASSRTGGLSYEQYF. The CDR3 DNA is TGTGCCAGCAGCAGGACAGGGGGACTATCCTACGAGCAGTACTTC.

This clone was seen a few times. The chain is built from TRBV5-8 and TRBJ1-1, with a tentative D call TRBD1 (6 bases). CDR3 length: 16 amino acids. V lost 0 bases to trimming and J lost 0 bases, with 12 bases between them. The germline CDR1 and CDR2 sequences are SGHTS and YDEGEE. The chain's CDR3 is CASSLVGGPMNTEAFF. The CDR3 DNA reads TGTGCCAGCAGCTTGGTGGGGGGGCCGATGAACACTGAAGCTTTCTTT. Together with reference TRBV5-8 and TRBJ1-1, the CDR3 gives the full variable domain: EAGVTQSPTHLIKTRGQQATLRCSPISGHTSVYWYQQALGLGLQFLLWYDEGEERNRGNFPPRFSGRQFPNYSSELNVNALELEDSALYLCASSLVGGPMNTEAFFGQGTRLTVV.

This clone is hyperexpanded. CDR3: CASSQGGQAPYEQYF. Here the CDR3 DNA reads TGTGCCAGCAGCCAAGGCGGACAGGCCCCTTACGAGCAGTACTTC. This chain links TRBV4-2 with TRBJ2-7; 7 bases map to TRBD1. The CDR3 length is 15 residues. Germline lookup yields CDR1 LGHNA and CDR2 YNFKEQ. Trimming took 1 base from V and 4 from J; bases not matched to a gene: 7.

J is TRBJ1-1 and V is TRBV6-2 or TRBV6-3; the D gene is possibly TRBD1 (5 bases). The ends were cut back, 2 bases at V and 4 bases at J, with 8 bases in the middle. Germline values: CDR1 MNHEY, CDR2 SVGEGT. This CDR3 is 13 amino acids long. CDR3 DNA sequence: TGTGCCAGCAGTTACGTCGGGACCACTGAAGCTTTCTTT. Translation: CASSYVGTTEAFF.

The gene calls are TRBV6-6 and TRBJ2-1; D is unclear. V lost 6 bases to trimming and J lost 8 bases, with 11 bases between them. Germline CDR1 MNHNY, CDR2 SVGAGI (reference sequence). The CDR3 extends over 12 amino acids. CDR3 DNA: TGTGCCAGCAGAAGGGTTCGCGATGAGCAGTTCTTC. Its protein is CASRRVRDEQFF.

This clone was detected only a few times. This chain joins TRBV25-1 and TRBJ2-5; 12 positions match TRBD2. Germline V gives CDR1 MGHDK, CDR2 SYGVNS. This CDR3 spans 15 amino acids. Germline trimming cut 5 bases from V and 1 base from J; bases unmatched to any gene: 2. This chain's CDR3 is CASSRGLAGQETQYF. CDR3 sequence (DNA): TGTGCCAGCAGTAGGGGACTAGCGGGCCAAGAGACCCAGTACTTC.

The rearrangement joins TRBV30 to TRBJ2-3, with 7 nucleotides matching TRBD2. There are 14 residues in the CDR3. Germline V lookup: CDR1 GTSNPN, CDR2 SVGIG (reference sequence). Germline trimming cut 3 bases from V and 1 base from J; bases unmatched to any gene: 4. The CDR3 nucleotides read TGTGCCTGGAGGGACGCGGGAGGCACAGATACGCAGTATTTT. It is translated as CAWRDAGGTDTQYF.

The chain carries TRBV4-3 and TRBJ2-3; weak D call: TRBD2 (5 bases). Germline V gives CDR1 LGHNA, CDR2 YSLEER. V lost 2 bases and J lost 6, with 15 bases in between. This CDR3 contains 15 residues. The chain's CDR3 is CASSQNTGVGDTQYF. The CDR3 DNA reads TGCGCCAGCAGCCAAAATACCGGGGTAGGCGATACGCAGTATTTT.